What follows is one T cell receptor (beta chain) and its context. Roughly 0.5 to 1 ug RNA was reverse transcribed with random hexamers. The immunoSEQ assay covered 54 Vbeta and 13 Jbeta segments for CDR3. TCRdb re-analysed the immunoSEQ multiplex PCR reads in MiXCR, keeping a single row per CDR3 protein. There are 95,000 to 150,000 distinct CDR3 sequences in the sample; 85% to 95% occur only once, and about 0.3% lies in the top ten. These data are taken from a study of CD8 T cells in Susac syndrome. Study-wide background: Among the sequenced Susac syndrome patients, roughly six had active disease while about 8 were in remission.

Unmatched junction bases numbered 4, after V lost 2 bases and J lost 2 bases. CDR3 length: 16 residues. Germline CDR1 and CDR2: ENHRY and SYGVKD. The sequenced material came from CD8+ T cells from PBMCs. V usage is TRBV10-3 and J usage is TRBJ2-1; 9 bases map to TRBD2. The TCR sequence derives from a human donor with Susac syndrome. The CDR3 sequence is CAISERGGGAYNEQFF. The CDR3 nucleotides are TGTGCCATCAGTGAGCGGGGCGGGGGGGCCTACAATGAGCAGTTCTTC.